This paragraph covers one T cell receptor beta chain sequence. What it recognizes is unknown. The sample is drawn from a study of PD-1 blockade in classical Hodgkin lymphoma. The study's findings and limits: Healthy donors reportedly exceeded newly diagnosed patients in baseline TCR diversity. Repertoire differences lack defined causes, possibly disease activity or prior therapy.

The data were produced by immunoSEQ multiplex PCR, yet TCRdb's version contains in-frame clones alone and is incomplete. The sample consists of roughly 90,000 clones, 83% of them appearing once. This sample's time point: cycle 4 day 1 (C4D1), after more than five weeks of nivolumab. Relapse was seen in all patients after autologous stem cell transplantation, and brentuximab vedotin exposure was variable. Best outcomes ranged across complete response, partial response and progressive disease. This CDR3 is built from 16 residues. The germline V gene has CDR1 SGHRS and CDR2 YFSETQ. Trimming took off 4 bases at V and 7 bases at J, with 20 bases between the two ends.

This TCR was recovered from a human donor with classical Hodgkin lymphoma. Source: peripheral blood mononuclear cells (PBMCs), taken before the fourth cycle of nivolumab. The chain has TRBV5-1 and TRBJ2-2; TRBD1 might be the D (6 bases). CDR3 nucleotide sequence: TGCGCCAGCAGCCTTGCCCCGACAGGCGGTGACGGGGAGCTGTTTTTT. Translated: CASSLAPTGGDGELFF.